This is a list of T cell receptor beta chains from one sample in a study of CD8+ T cells in alopecia areata. Some clones are missing from TCRdb's copy, which holds only in-frame ones; the method was immunoSEQ multiplex PCR. The sample includes about 210,000 clones, 64% of them seen just once. This specimen was CD4+ T cells sorted from blood, taken at week 4, from a patient treated with tofacitinib. The receptors derive from a human donor with alopecia areata. Each CDR3 is given with its conserved first and last residue. A D gene is named only where the DNA matches it firmly. Clone size, where shown, is once, few, many, or a class for clones that have expanded.

D	V	length	size	J	CDR3	DNA
NA	TRBV2	14	NA	TRBJ1-3	CASKRPVSGNTIYF	TGTGCCAGCAAACGGCCCGTCTCTGGAAACACCATATATTTT
TRBD1	TRBV2	14	NA	TRBJ1-6	CASSEQGANSPLHF	TGTGCCAGCAGTGAACAGGGGGCGAATTCACCCCTCCACTTT
NA	TRBV2	15	NA	TRBJ2-7	CASRKGWGEAYEQYF	TGTGCCAGCAGGAAGGGTTGGGGGGAAGCCTACGAGCAGTACTTC
TRBD1	TRBV4-1	18	NA	TRBJ1-3	CASSHETGQALSGNTIYF	TGCGCCAGCAGCCACGAAACGGGACAGGCCCTCTCTGGAAACACCATATATTTT
NA	TRBV27	15	few	TRBJ2-5	CASSLGRSGRETQYF	TGTGCCAGCAGTTTAGGGCGGTCAGGCAGGGAGACCCAGTACTTC
TRBD2	TRBV13	16	few	TRBJ2-6	CASSPPGGGGANVLTF	TGTGCCAGCAGCCCACCCGGGGGGGGTGGAGCCAACGTCCTGACTTTC
NA	TRBV27	14	NA	TRBJ1-1	CASSFRGINTEAFF	TGTGCCAGCAGTTTTAGGGGGATTAACACTGAAGCTTTCTTT
NA	TRBV15	16	NA	TRBJ1-5	CATSLSGIGANQPQHF	TGTGCCACCAGCCTATCCGGGATAGGGGCCAATCAGCCCCAGCATTTT
TRBD1	TRBV10-3	13	NA	TRBJ2-7	CAIAGTVNYEQYF	TGTGCCATCGCCGGGACAGTGAACTACGAGCAGTACTTC
NA	TRBV18	13	few	TRBJ1-2	CASSLTGTNGYTF	TGTGCCAGCTCCTTGACAGGTACCAATGGCTACACCTTC
NA	TRBV4-3	15	NA	TRBJ1-2	CASSQDYKQLYGYTF	TGCGCCAGCAGCCAAGATTACAAACAGTTGTATGGCTACACCTTC
NA	TRBV7-6	15	NA	TRBJ1-6	CASSLGPGGNSPLHF	TGTGCCAGCAGCTTAGGGCCGGGGGGGAATTCACCCCTCCACTTT
NA	TRBV7-2	12	few	TRBJ1-5	CASCRGDQPQHF	TGTGCCAGTTGCCGGGGGGATCAGCCCCAGCATTTT
TRBD1	TRBV19	17	NA	TRBJ1-5	CASSISDAGGSNQPQHF	TGTGCCAGTAGTATAAGCGATGCAGGGGGAAGCAATCAGCCCCAGCATTTT
NA	TRBV10-1	13	NA	TRBJ2-7	CASSRGEDYEQYF	TGCGCCAGCAGCCGGGGAGAGGACTACGAGCAGTACTTC
NA	TRBV9	12	few	TRBJ1-2	CASSASIYGYTF	TGTGCCAGCAGCGCGTCGATCTATGGCTACACCTTC
NA	TRBV2	12	NA	TRBJ1-4	CASLFSPGVLFF	TGTGCCAGCCTCTTCTCACCGGGTGTATTATTTTTT
NA	TRBV5-4	13	NA	TRBJ1-1	CASSPGEWAEAFF	TGTGCCAGCAGCCCCGGTGAGTGGGCTGAAGCTTTCTTT
NA	TRBV30	13	NA	TRBJ2-5	CAWSRGPVKTQYF	TGTGCCTGGAGCCGGGGCCCGGTCAAGACCCAGTACTTC
TRBD2	TRBV5-6	14	NA	TRBJ2-7	CASSRGEVSYEQYF	TGTGCCAGCAGCCGGGGGGAAGTCTCCTACGAGCAGTACTTC
NA	TRBV4-3	16	NA	TRBJ2-3	CASSQEGRGGIDTQYF	TGCGCCAGCAGCCAAGAAGGGAGGGGGGGAATAGATACGCAGTATTTT
NA	TRBV30	14	NA	TRBJ1-2	CAWSTAVSNYGYTF	TGTGCCTGGAGTACGGCAGTTTCTAACTATGGCTACACCTTC